This T cell receptor (beta chain) comes out of a study of T cells after yellow fever vaccination. At least ten counts were recorded for this clonotype. One end of the junction varies from germline; a read error may be responsible. The CDR3 sequence is 11 residues long. Per germline, CDR1 LGHDT and CDR2 YNNKEL (reference sequence). TCRdb ran MiXCR on the 5' RACE reads and lists one entry per CDR3 protein. The sample lists over 300,000 distinct CDR3 sequences; about 4% were seen once. The material was PBMCs, obtained 5 days after the yellow fever booster vaccination. The receptor's source is a man aged 18 to 29 who received the YFV17D yellow fever vaccine. The gene calls are TRBV3-1 and TRBJ2-5; the D is unclear. The CDR3 is CASSLWETQYF. CDR3 nucleotides: TGCGCCAGCAGCTTGTGGGAGACCCAGTACTTC.